This T cell receptor (beta chain) was profiled in a study of cytomegalovirus exposure and HLA in healthy donors. The PCR employed 60 Vbeta primers together with 13 Jbeta primers. Some clones are missing from TCRdb's copy, which holds only in-frame ones; the method was immunoSEQ multiplex PCR. The sample consists of about 250,000 clones, roughly two thirds of them appearing once. The germline gives CDR1 MNHNY, CDR2 SVGAGI (reference sequence). The CDR3 consists of 13 residues. V dropped 5 bases and J dropped 6 bases, with 14 bases sitting between them. Although they were nominally healthy when sampled, donors likely had unrecorded immune exposures.

The sequencing sample was made of PBMCs. The J gene is TRBJ2-7, the V gene TRBV6-6; the D gene is possibly TRBD1 (5 bases). The sequence derives from a female donor in good health and CMV-seronegative. CDR3 loop: CASSQGGSGEQYF. In nucleotides, the CDR3 is TGTGCCAGCAGTCAGGGCGGCTCTGGCGAGCAGTACTTC.